This T cell receptor (beta chain) appears in the sequencing data of a study of long-term antiretroviral therapy in people with HIV. With regard to this clone: The antigen is unknown.

The V gene's germline CDR1 is LNHNV and CDR2 YYDKDF (reference sequence). V lost 5 bases and J lost 4; bases outside the gene matches: 4. The CDR3 is made up of 14 amino acids. The assay used was immunoSEQ (version v3.0), run at survey level. Assay used: immunoSEQ multiplex PCR; TCRdb lists only in-frame clones, some missing. This table has about 20,000 clones, over 75% appearing once. Whole-study findings and limits: Controls had broader CDR3 length ranges than HIV repertoires did. ART adherence, viral resistance and therapy changes went undocumented.

Every participant gave one or more pre-ART and two or more post-ART PBMC samples. The specimen comprised unsorted PBMCs, sampled 4.2 years after starting antiretroviral therapy. The clonotype was recovered from a man over 45 with HIV. This chain uses TRBV15 with TRBJ1-2, with 10 bases lining up with TRBD1. The CDR3 here is CATSGTGVSYGYTF. The CDR3 coding sequence is TGTGCCACCAGCGGGACAGGGGTGAGCTATGGCTACACCTTC.